This T cell receptor (beta chain) was sequenced for a study of cytomegalovirus exposure and HLA in healthy donors (dated by TCRdb to the late 2010s). The study in broad terms: An earlier analysis of several hundred of the donors reported 250 to 350 Gb of sequence data and some 100 million unique TCR beta sequences from roughly 180 million T cells. About 300 gigabases of sequencing data and tens of millions of unique TCR sequences were included in an early release covering about 700 HLA-typed donors. Of the 300 to 500 genotyped donors, more than 75% were placed in the genetic ancestry cluster associated with self-reported Caucasian donors. The study was designed to test whether signatures of past pathogen exposure could be identified by cataloging public T cell receptors. The T cell repertoires of several hundred subjects were profiled by immunosequencing and related to cytomegalovirus serostatus. A separate validation cohort of about 110 different subjects was used in addition to the roughly 670-subject first cohort. High-throughput TCR immunosequencing, statistical association of individual TCRs with disease status, and machine learning were combined to predict cytomegalovirus infection status. In a later analysis, previously published TCR beta repertoires from 666 donors were re-analyzed and high-resolution HLA genotyping was added so that TCR occurrence patterns could be studied. In the later analysis, no new phenotypic data were used to find candidate immune exposures; instead, reliance was placed on TCR beta sequences and their occurrence across donors. An earlier analysis of several hundred of the donors used high-throughput TCR beta sequencing to judge whether each TCR beta V gene segment behaved as functional or pseudogenic. Donor age, sex, ethnicity and CMV serostatus were compiled together with the repertoire data. Genome-wide SNP genotypes for about 60% of the roughly 700 donors were used in a later genetic analysis, which treated that subset as a discovery cohort. Every repertoire in the discovery cohort had been generated on one and the same sequencing platform. Class I and class II HLA loci were covered by the typing at four-digit resolution. Typing coverage differed by locus: A, B, C, DRB1 and DQB1 were typed in roughly 620-630 donors, DQA1 in about 550, DPA1 in 606, and DPB1 in approximately 450. Because of strong linkage in the cohort, four to six DR-DQ haplotypes were treated as single units for association and clustering. Among roughly 370 genotyped donors of the cohort, an average of approximately 240,000 unique TCR beta nucleotide sequences were sequenced per donor, roughly 18% of them non-productive.

The junction carries 10 bases between V and J, which are trimmed by 1 base and 6 bases respectively. CDR1 and CDR2 were assigned from the germline V gene as SGHRS and YFSETQ. From cysteine to phenylalanine, the CDR3 is 14 amino acids long. The kept DNA is CDR3 alone, 42 bases in frame from the first base. The cohort comprised around 700 healthy bone marrow donors. All cohort members were sampled while nominally healthy, although unrecorded immune exposures were likely present. The donor tested CMV seropositive, placing the donor among the roughly 270 seropositive members of the cohort. A peripheral blood sample was collected from each donor, and TCR beta sequencing was performed on peripheral blood mononuclear cells. The Qiagen DNeasy Blood Extraction Kit was used to extract genomic DNA from the blood cell samples. To note about this clone: Its antigen remains unidentified. One base away there is no much larger clone; base qualities are not given.

The investigation overall reported the following: A later genetic analysis reported fewer N-insertions in productive TCRs among donors in an Asian-associated ancestry cluster than the approximately 670-donor mean. In a later analysis, the rate of TCR association differed among HLA loci, with DRB1 alleles having the most associated TCRs and HLA-C alleles having the fewest. Because HLA typing was unavailable for some donors at each locus, only the typed subset was used in association tests. The earlier analysis of some 540 of the donors excluded 15 to 20 rarely observed V segments, including chromosome 9 orphons, because counts were too low. In this cohort, only TCR beta chains were sequenced, and detectable features were limited by the absence of alpha or paired-chain data. Strong co-occurrence of HLA alleles, especially DR and DQ, made assigning TCR associations to individual alleles difficult. The only immune exposure information available for the cohort was CMV serostatus. Broadly in line with IMGT annotations, most TCR beta V segments showed up in productive rearrangements about 87% or about 30% of the time in an earlier analysis of about 500 of the donors. The authors suggested that the approach could potentially be extended to other disease states and immunological phenotypes. Three of the identified cytomegalovirus-associated TCR beta chains were confirmed in vitro to be specific for cytomegalovirus antigens. V-gene and J-gene trimming of TCR beta chains was associated with a missense DCLRE1C variant in a later genetic analysis, and the association was replicated in an independent cohort. The classifier was reported to diagnose cytomegalovirus status with high specificity and sensitivity in both the original cohort and the validation cohort. A further reported finding was that TCR beta sequences accurately predicted the HLA-A and HLA-B alleles for most subjects in the first cohort. A later analysis reported that several top co-occurrence clusters appeared linked to parvovirus B19, influenza, CMV and Epstein-Barr virus. Because the 87-base-pair reads could not distinguish some IMGT-functional V segments, including TRBV6-2 and TRBV6-3, those segments were excluded. A group of highly shared sequence variants was considered likely to be a technical artifact of the sequencing pipeline. Across donors, most TCR sequences were observed very rarely, whereas some public TCRs were present in many individuals. Roughly uniform sequencing depth across donors was assumed in presence/absence analyses, although this assumption may not hold. Specific HLA alleles were associated with roughly 16,000 TCR beta sequences at a false discovery rate of 0.05 in a later analysis. In the study, about 150 TCR beta chains were listed as associated with cytomegalovirus. Correlated functional status among segregating V segments might reflect linkage disequilibrium, but an unknown experimental factor could not be ruled out. According to a later analysis, most CMV-associated TCR beta chains appeared to be HLA-restricted, and the HLA associations seemed to be driven largely by CMV exposure. Compared with equally common non-associated chains, HLA-associated TCR beta chains in a later analysis were more clonally expanded and had lower generation probabilities.

Library generation was performed with the immunoSEQ multiplex PCR assay. For the multiplex PCR, a mixture combining 60 forward primers for TCR Vbeta segments and 13 reverse primers for TCR Jbeta segments was used. Amplification of the CDR3 region of rearranged TCR beta genes was performed with a multiplex PCR assay on genomic DNA. On the Illumina HiSeq System, the amplified TCR beta libraries were sequenced as 87-base-pair reads. Concerning the study's data processing: A later analysis tallied roughly 76 million unique TCR beta chains across the 666 repertoires, and 10 million to 11 million of those chains were shared by two or more donors. Raw reads were error-corrected and collapsed into unique sequences with a nearest-neighbor algorithm that merged closely related sequences to remove PCR and sequencing errors. Alignment of CDR3 sequences to IMGT reference sequences was used to assign V, D and J gene segments. For a sequence to be retained, at least a six-nucleotide match to both a V gene segment and a J gene segment was required. A rearrangement counted as productive if the CDR3 had no stop codons and remained in frame with V and J, and every other rearrangement counted as non-productive. CDR3 was defined by IMGT convention, running from the second conserved V-encoded cysteine to the conserved J-encoded phenylalanine. In an earlier analysis of just under 600 of the donors, sequences lacking an unambiguous match to a single V gene segment were excluded. An earlier analysis of 500 to 600 of the donors classified V segments as functional when productive rearrangements were above 56.7% and as segregating when the standard deviation between donors was above 5%. To diagnose cytomegalovirus status from the catalog of TCR beta chain sequences, a statistical classification framework was built. V and J gene assignment, in a later analysis, came from comparing TCR nucleotide sequences with IMGT/GENE-DB human TR gene sequences. The TCRdist pipeline was used in a later analysis to assign CDR3 sequences and most-parsimonious VDJ recombination scenarios. In a later analysis, each TCR beta chain was defined by its CDR3 amino acid sequence together with its V-gene family, and reads without a unique V-gene family were excluded. A later analysis removed several hundred highly shared, low-generation-probability nucleotide sequences to deal with suspected cross-contamination and a sequencing artifact. For each public chain, a later analysis derived a clonal expansion index from normalized ranks of inferred template counts within each repertoire. In a later analysis, generation probabilities were computed with a VDJ recombination model fitted to out-of-frame rearrangements, and the resulting probabilities were checked against IGoR. In a later analysis, TCR-TCR, TCR-HLA and TCR-CMV co-occurrence was scored with hypergeometric tests, and a repertoire-size bias correction was applied to TCR pairs. A later analysis estimated false discovery rates by permuting HLA or CMV assignments 20 times. In a later analysis, co-occurring TCRs were grouped with DBSCAN, and TCRdist sequence similarity was added when clustering was performed within HLA-allele-positive subsets. Co-occurrence clustering excluded repertoires with fewer than 30,000 or more than 120,000 public chains, plus five with anomalous nucleotide sharing. The table was pulled from immuneACCESS by TCRdb, which kept in-frame rearrangements only. Such tables lose some clones; where checked, under half of the loss comes from unresolved V genes, and the rest has no known cause. Clone size and the V and J calls come from that table; the DNA yielded D and trimming. The sample profile shows 100,000 to 150,000 clones; about 81% of them were found once. Of the sample, about 8.6% is held by the ten largest clones.

The specimen sequenced was PBMCs. The rearranged chain carries TRBV5-1 and TRBJ1-4, with no confidently assigned D gene. The sequence was collected from a woman between 45 and 65 years old in good health and CMV-seropositive. The CDR3 protein sequence reads: CASSLRLSDEKLFF. The nucleotide sequence is TGCGCCAGCAGCTTGAGGTTGAGCGATGAAAAACTGTTTTTT.